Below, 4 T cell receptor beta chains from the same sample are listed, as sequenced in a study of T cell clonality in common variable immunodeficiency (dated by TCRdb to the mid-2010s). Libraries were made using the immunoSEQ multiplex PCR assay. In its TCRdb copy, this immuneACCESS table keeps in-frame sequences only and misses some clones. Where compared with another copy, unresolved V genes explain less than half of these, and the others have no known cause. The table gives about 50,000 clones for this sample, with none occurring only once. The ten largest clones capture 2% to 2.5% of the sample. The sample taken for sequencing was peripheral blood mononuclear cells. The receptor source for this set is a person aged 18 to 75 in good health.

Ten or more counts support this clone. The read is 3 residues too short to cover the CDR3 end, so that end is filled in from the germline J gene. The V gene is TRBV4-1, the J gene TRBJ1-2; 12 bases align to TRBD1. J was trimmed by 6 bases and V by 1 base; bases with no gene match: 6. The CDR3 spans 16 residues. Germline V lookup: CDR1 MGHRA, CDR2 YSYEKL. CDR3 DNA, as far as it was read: TGCGCCAGCAGCCAAGGGATCGGGACAGGGGGCGATGGC. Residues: CASSQGIGTGGDG. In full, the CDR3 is CASSQGIGTGGDGYTF.

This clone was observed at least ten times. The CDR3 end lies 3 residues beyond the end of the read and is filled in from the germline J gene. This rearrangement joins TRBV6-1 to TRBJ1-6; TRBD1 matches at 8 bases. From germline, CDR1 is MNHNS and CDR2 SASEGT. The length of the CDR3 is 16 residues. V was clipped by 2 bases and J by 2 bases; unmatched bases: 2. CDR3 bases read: TGTGCCAGCAGTGAACAACAGGGGGCCTATAATTCACCC. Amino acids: CASSEQQGAYNSP. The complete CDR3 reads CASSEQQGAYNSPLHF.

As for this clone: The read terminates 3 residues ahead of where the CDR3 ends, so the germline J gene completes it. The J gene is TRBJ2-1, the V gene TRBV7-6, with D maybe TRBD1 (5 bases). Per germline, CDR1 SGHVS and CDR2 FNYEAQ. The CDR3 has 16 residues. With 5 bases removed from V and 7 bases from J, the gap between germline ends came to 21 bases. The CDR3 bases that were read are TGTGCCAGCAGCCAAAGGGGCGAGCAAAGGGGTAATGAG. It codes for CASSQRGEQRGNE. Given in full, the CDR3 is CASSQRGEQRGNEQFF.

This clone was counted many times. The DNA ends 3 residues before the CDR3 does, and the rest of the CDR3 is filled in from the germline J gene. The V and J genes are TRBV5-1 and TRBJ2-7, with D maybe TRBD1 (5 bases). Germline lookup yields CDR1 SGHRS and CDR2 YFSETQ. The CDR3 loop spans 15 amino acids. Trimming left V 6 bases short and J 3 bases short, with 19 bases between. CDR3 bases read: TGCGCCAGCAACATAAGTCCGGACACGTTCTACGAG. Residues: CASNISPDTFYE. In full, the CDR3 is CASNISPDTFYEQYF. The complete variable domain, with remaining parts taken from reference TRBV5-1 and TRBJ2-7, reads KAGVTQTPRYLIKTRGQQVTLSCSPISGHRSVSWYQQTPGQGLQFLFEYFSETQRNKGNFPGRFSGRQFSNSRSEMNVSTLELGDSALYLCASNISPDTFYEQYFGPGTRLTVT.